This entry describes one T cell receptor beta chain. Its specificity is not known. This record comes from a study of human T cells and chemical hapten exposure. As for the study in general: The patient population, which was mostly female, had alopecia areata, totalis or universalis. Largely, small differences in pooled library volume made per-sample TCR yields vary.

Time point reported: patch test 1, 2 weeks after DPC sensitization. Documented treatment: therapeutic diphenylcyclopropenone sensitization with weekly scalp DPC. Germline CDR1 and CDR2: SQVTM and ANQGSEA. Trimming pared 7 bases from V and 5 bases from J, leaving 21 bases between. CDR3 size: 15 residues. Study outcomes and limitations: Donors' alopecia may make their immune response differ from healthy people's.

TCRdb ran MiXCR on the RACE reads and lists one entry per CDR3 protein. This table holds 150,000 to 200,000 distinct CDR3 sequences, about 15% found once. The sequencing here drew on whole blood, taken in connection with sensitization to the hapten diphenylcyclopropenone (DPC). This TCR was sampled from a woman aged 25 to 39 with alopecia areata. Some clones in this sample may be carry-over from other donors' samples. The genes are TRBV29-1 and TRBJ2-1; D is perhaps TRBD2 (6 bases). CDR3 loop: CSARLGGWGDNEQFF. The CDR3 DNA reads as TGCAGCGCCCGACTAGGCGGTTGGGGGGACAATGAGCAGTTCTTC.